One and the same sample provided the 7 T cell receptor beta chains below, sequenced in a study of cytomegalovirus exposure and HLA in healthy donors. Primers for the PCR totalled 60 Vbeta and 13 Jbeta. Data came from immunoSEQ multiplex PCR; TCRdb stores just in-frame clones and leaves some out. The sample contains around 130,000 clones, roughly 80% of which appear only once. Material for sequencing was PBMCs. Every receptor here comes from a boy aged 5-17 years in good health and CMV-seronegative.

This rearrangement joins TRBV30 to TRBJ2-2, with 7 bases aligning to TRBD2. V trimming: 1 base; J trimming: 7 bases; junction bases outside the gene matches: 12. CDR3 length equals 16 residues. Germline V lookup: CDR1 GTSNPN, CDR2 SVGIG (reference sequence). The CDR3 loop reads CAWSAGSAGADGELFF. CDR3 DNA sequence: TGTGCCTGGAGTGCAGGGTCGGCGGGAGCGGACGGGGAGCTGTTTTTT.

Written as DNA, the CDR3 is TGCGCCAGCAGCCAAGATAAGTTGGAGGGGGCGGGCTCCTACGAGCAGTACTTC. Protein: CASSQDKLEGAGSYEQYF. The J gene is TRBJ2-7, the V gene TRBV4-1; a weak D match, TRBD1 (7 bases). The V end lost 0 bases, the J end lost 0 bases, and 18 bases lay between the germline ends. The CDR3 is 18 residues long. The V gene's germline CDR1 is MGHRA and CDR2 YSYEKL.

The count of this clone is one. The CDR3 DNA reads as TGTGCCAGCAGTGCTGCGGGGGGCAACACTGAAGCTTTCTTT. Translated, it gives CASSAAGGNTEAFF. The chain has TRBV25-1 and TRBJ1-1, with D perhaps TRBD1 (6 bases). Germline values: CDR1 MGHDK, CDR2 SYGVNS. This CDR3 spans 14 amino acids. V lost 4 bases and J lost 2, with 11 bases in between. The full variable domain, its missing parts supplied by reference TRBV25-1 and TRBJ1-1, is EADIYQTPRYLVIGTGKKITLECSQTMGHDKMYWYQQDPGMELHLIHYSYGVNSTEKGDLSSESTVSRIRTEHFPLTLESARPSHTSQYLCASSAAGGNTEAFFGQGTRLTVV.

The V and J genes are TRBV18 and TRBJ2-1, with 10 bases matching TRBD2. With V trimmed by 3 bases and J by 4 bases, 6 bases remained unmatched. CDR1 is KGHSH, CDR2 LQKENI, per germline. This CDR3 is 16 amino acids long. CDR3 loop: CASSPPSGRGYNEQFF. In DNA form, the CDR3 reads TGTGCCAGCTCACCCCCTAGCGGGAGAGGATACAATGAGCAGTTCTTC.

This clone occurred a few times. The chain has TRBV7-9 and TRBJ1-3; no firm D call. This CDR3 comprises 15 residues. V dropped 3 bases and J dropped 6 bases, with 15 bases sitting between them. The germline CDR1 and CDR2 sequences are SEHNR and FQNEAQ (reference sequence). The CDR3 DNA follows: TGTGCCAGCAGCTTGGCGGGCAGCTTACTAAACACCATATATTTT. Translation: CASSLAGSLLNTIYF.

V gene TRBV5-4 combines with J gene TRBJ2-3, with D possibly TRBD2 on 5 matching bases. Germline V gene sequence: CDR1 SGHNT, CDR2 YYREEE (reference sequence). V was trimmed by 0 bases and J by 1 base, leaving 9 bases between them. The CDR3 has 15 amino acids. The CDR3: CASSLAGIGTDTQYF. In nucleotides, the CDR3 is TGTGCCAGCAGCTTGGCCGGGATTGGCACAGATACGCAGTATTTT.

The chain couples TRBV19 to TRBJ2-2, with D maybe TRBD2 (5 bases). Germline V lookup: CDR1 LNHDA, CDR2 SQIVND (reference sequence). CDR3 length equals 14 residues. V was clipped by 3 bases and J by 6 bases, with 11 bases between them. CDR3 residues: CASSIAGESGELFF. In DNA, the CDR3 is TGTGCCAGTAGTATCGCCGGGGAGTCCGGGGAGCTGTTTTTT.